This paragraph covers one T cell receptor beta chain sequence. Per the original data handling: The authors estimated nucleated cell counts from reference gene primer amplification. Profiling relied on immunoSEQ multiplex PCR, and the TCRdb table lists in-frame clones only, not all of them. Clone size and the V and J calls come from that table; the DNA yielded D and trimming. The data show some 300,000 clones, around nine tenths seen once. The sample belongs to a study of blood T cell repertoires in COVID-19. As for the study in general: Sites across the United States, Italy and Spain contributed samples from acute and convalescent COVID-19. T cells, B-cell-depleted T cells, or PBMCs provided the cDNA or gDNA that served as material.

CDR1 WNHNN and CDR2 SYGVQD come from the germline V gene (reference sequence). Trimming removed 5 bases at V and 2 bases at J, with 9 bases between. This CDR3 is built from 13 residues. The TCR originated in a man aged 70-80 years with acute or convalescent COVID-19. The rearrangement links TRBV10-1 to TRBJ1-2; D is unclear. Sequences were obtained from peripheral blood. The CDR3 spells CASSTYKNYGYTF. For the CDR3, the DNA is TGCGCCAGCAGTACGTACAAGAACTATGGCTACACCTTC.